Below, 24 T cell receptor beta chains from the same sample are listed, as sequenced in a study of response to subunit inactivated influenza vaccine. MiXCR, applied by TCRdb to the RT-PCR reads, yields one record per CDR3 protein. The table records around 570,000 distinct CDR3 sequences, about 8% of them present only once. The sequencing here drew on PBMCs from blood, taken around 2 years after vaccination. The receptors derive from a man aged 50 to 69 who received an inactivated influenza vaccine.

CDR3 DNA sequence: TGTGCCAGCAGACTAGCGGGGGGCGTGGACGAGCAGTACTTC. Translating it yields CASRLAGGVDEQYF. The rearrangement uses TRBV2 and TRBJ2-7, with TRBD2 matching over 12 bases. CDR1 SNHLY and CDR2 FYNNEI come from the germline V gene. The CDR3 runs to 14 residues. Germline trimming cut 6 bases from V and 5 bases from J; bases unmatched to any gene: 5. Variable domain in full (rest from reference TRBV2 and TRBJ2-7): EPEVTQTPSHQVTQMGQEVILRCVPISNHLYFYWYRQILGQKVEFLVSFYNNEISEKSEIFDDQFSVERPDGSNFTLKIRSTKLEDSAMYFCASRLAGGVDEQYFGPGTRLTVT.

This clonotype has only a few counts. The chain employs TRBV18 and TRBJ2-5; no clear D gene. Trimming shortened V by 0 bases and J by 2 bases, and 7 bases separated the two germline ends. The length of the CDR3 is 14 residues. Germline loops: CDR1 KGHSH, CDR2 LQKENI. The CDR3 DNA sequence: TGTGCCAGCTCACCACCCGTACAGCAAGAGACCCAGTACTTC. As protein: CASSPPVQQETQYF.

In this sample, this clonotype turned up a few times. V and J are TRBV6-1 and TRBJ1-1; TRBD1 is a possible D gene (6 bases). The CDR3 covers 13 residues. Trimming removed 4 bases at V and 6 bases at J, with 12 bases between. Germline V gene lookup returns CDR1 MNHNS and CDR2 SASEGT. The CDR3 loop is CASSGGQGAEAFF. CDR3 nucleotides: TGTGCCAGCAGTGGGGGGCAGGGCGCTGAAGCTTTCTTT.

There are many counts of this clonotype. The CDR3 DNA reads as TGTGCCAGCAGCTTAGGCAGCCGCTCAACTAATGAAAAACTGTTTTTT. This gives the protein CASSLGSRSTNEKLFF. The rearrangement uses TRBV5-5 and TRBJ1-4; D gene unclear. This CDR3 is 16 amino acids long. V was cut by 2 bases and J by 0 bases, with 11 bases left in between. Germline CDR1 SGHKS, CDR2 YYEKEE (reference sequence).

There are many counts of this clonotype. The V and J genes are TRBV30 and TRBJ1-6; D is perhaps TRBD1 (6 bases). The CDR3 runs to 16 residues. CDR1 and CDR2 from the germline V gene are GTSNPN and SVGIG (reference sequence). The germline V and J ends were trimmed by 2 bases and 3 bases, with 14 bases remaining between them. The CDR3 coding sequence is TGTGCCTGGAGTCGCCTTCCCAGGGGCTATAATTCACCCCTCCACTTT. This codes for CAWSRLPRGYNSPLHF.

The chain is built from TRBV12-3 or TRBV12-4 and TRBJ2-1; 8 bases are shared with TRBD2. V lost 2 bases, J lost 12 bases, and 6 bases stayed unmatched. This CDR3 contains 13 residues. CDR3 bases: TGTGCCAGCAGTTTAACCGGGACTAGGGGGCAGTTCTTC. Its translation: CASSLTGTRGQFF.

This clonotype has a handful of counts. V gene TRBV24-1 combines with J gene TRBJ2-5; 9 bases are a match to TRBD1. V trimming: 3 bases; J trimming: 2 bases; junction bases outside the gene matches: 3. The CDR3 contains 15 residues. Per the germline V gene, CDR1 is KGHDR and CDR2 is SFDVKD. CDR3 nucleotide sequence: TGTGCCACCAGTGATCTAGGACAGGGGCAAGAGACCCAGTACTTC. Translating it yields CATSDLGQGQETQYF.

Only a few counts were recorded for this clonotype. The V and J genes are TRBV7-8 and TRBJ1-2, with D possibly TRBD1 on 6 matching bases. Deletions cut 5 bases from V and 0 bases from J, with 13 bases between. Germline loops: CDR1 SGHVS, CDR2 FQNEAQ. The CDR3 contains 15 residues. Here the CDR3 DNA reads TGTGCCAGCAGCCTAATGAGGGGGACTAACTATGGCTACACCTTC. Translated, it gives CASSLMRGTNYGYTF.

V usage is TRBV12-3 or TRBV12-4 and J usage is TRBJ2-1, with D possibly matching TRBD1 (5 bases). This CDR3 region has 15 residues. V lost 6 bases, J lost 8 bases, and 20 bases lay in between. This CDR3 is CASSSGPFPRDEQFF. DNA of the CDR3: TGTGCCAGCAGCTCCGGACCGTTCCCCAGGGATGAGCAGTTCTTC.

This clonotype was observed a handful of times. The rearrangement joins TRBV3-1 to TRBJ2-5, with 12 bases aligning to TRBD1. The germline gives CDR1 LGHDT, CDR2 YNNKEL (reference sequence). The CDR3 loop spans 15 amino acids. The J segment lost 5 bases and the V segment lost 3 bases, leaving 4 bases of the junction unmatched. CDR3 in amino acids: CASSQGTGGFETQYF. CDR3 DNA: TGTGCCAGCAGCCAGGGGACAGGGGGCTTTGAGACCCAGTACTTC.

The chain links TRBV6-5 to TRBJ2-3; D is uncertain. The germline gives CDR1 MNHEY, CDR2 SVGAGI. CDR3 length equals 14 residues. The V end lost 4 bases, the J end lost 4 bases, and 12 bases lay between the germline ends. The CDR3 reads CASSSSVWSDTQYF. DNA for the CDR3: TGTGCCAGCAGTTCCAGCGTTTGGTCAGATACGCAGTATTTT.

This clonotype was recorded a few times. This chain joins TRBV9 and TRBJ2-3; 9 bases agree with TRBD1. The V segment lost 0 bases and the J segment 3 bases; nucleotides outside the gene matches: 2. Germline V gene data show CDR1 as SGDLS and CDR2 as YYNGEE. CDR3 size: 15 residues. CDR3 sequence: CASSVGTGATDTQYF. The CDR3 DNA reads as TGTGCCAGCAGCGTAGGGACAGGGGCTACAGATACGCAGTATTTT.

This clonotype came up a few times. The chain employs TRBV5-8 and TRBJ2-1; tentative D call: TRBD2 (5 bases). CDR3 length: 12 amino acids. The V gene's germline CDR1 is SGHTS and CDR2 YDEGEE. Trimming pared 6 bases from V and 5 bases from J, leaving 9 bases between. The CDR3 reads CASNRGNNEQFF. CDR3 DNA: TGTGCCAGCAACCGGGGAAACAATGAGCAGTTCTTC.

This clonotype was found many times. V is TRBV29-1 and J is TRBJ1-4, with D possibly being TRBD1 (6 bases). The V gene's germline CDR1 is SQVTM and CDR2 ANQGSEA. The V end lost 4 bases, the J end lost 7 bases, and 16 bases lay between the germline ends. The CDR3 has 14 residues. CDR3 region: CSVGFVGASEKLFF. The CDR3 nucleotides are TGCAGCGTTGGATTTGTGGGGGCGTCTGAAAAACTGTTTTTT.

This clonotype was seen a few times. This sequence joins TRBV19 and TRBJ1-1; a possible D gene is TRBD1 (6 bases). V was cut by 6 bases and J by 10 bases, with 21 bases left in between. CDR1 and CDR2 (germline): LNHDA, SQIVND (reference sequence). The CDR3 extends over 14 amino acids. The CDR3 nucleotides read TGTGCCAGTAGCGGAAACCGGGACACCGCGGCAGCTTTCTTT. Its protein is CASSGNRDTAAAFF.

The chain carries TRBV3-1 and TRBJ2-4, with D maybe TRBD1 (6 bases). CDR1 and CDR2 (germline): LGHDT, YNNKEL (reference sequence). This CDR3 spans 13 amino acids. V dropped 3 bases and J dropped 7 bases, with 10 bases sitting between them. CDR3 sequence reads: CASSQGAGNIQYF. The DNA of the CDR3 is TGTGCCAGCAGCCAGGGGGCTGGGAACATTCAGTACTTC.

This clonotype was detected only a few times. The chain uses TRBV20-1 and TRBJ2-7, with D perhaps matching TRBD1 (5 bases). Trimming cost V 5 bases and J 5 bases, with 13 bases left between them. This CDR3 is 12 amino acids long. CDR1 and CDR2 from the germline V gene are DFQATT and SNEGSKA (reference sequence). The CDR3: CSAVGQGHEQYF. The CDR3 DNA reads TGCAGTGCTGTGGGTCAGGGCCACGAGCAGTACTTC.

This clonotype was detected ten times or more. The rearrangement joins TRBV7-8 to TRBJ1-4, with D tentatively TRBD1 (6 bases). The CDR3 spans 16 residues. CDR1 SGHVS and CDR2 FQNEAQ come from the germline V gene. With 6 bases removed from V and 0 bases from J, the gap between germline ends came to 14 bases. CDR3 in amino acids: CASRLTGTTTNEKLFF. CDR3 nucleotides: TGTGCCAGCAGACTCACAGGGACAACAACTAATGAAAAACTGTTTTTT. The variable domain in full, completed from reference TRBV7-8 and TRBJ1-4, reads GAGVSQSPRYKVAKRGQDVALRCDPISGHVSLFWYQQALGQGPEFLTYFQNEAQLDKSGLPSDRFFAERPEGSVSTLKIQRTQQEDSAVYLCASRLTGTTTNEKLFFGSGTQLSVL.

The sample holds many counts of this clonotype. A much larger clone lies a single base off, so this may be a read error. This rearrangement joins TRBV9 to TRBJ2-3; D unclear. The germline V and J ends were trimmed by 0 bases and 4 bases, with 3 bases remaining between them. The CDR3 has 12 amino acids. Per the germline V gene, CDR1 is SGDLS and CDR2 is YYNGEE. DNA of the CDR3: TGTGCCAGCAGCGTAGCCCCAGATACGCAGTATTTT. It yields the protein CASSVAPDTQYF.

CDR3 amino acids: CASSIGTSGQETQYF. The DNA for the CDR3 is TGTGCCAGCAGCATCGGGACTAGCGGGCAAGAGACCCAGTACTTC. The chain carries TRBV11-2 and TRBJ2-5, with TRBD2 matching 12 bases. The CDR3 is 15 amino acids. CDR1 SGHAT and CDR2 FQNNGV come from the germline V gene. V shed 5 bases, J shed 2 bases, and the junction held 3 bases outside the gene matches. Full variable domain (rest looked up from reference TRBV11-2 and TRBJ2-5): EAGVAQSPRYKIIEKRQSVAFWCNPISGHATLYWYQQILGQGPKLLIQFQNNGVVDDSQLPKDRFSAERLKGVDSTLKIQPAKLEDSAVYLCASSIGTSGQETQYFGPGTRLLVL.

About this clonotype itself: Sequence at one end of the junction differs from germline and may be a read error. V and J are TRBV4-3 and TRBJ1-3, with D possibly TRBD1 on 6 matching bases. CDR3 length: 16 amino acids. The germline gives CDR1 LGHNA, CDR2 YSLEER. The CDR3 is CTSSQEGQNSGNTIYF. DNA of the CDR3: TGCACCAGCAGCCAAGAGGGACAAAACTCTGGAAACACCATATATTTT.

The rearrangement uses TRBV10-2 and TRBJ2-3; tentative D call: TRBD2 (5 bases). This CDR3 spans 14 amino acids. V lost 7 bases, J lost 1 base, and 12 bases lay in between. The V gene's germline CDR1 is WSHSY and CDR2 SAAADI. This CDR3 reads CASNDQAGTDTQYF. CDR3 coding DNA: TGCGCCAGCAATGATCAAGCGGGCACAGATACGCAGTATTTT.

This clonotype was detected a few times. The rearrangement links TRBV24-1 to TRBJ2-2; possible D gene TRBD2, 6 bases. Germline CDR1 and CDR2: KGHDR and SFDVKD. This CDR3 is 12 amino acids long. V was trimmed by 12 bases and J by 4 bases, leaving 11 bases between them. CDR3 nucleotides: TGTGCCTCCAAGGAGGGCACCGGGGAGCTGTTTTTT. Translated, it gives CASKEGTGELFF.

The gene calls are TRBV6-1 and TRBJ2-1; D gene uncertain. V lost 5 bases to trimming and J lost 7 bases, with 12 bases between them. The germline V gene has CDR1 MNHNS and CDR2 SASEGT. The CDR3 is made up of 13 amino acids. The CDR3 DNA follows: TGTGCCAGCAGTCCCTTCAACGAGAATGAGCAGTTCTTC. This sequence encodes CASSPFNENEQFF.